Sequencing of this T cell receptor (beta chain) was carried out in a study of OX40 agonist ivuxolimab in advanced cancers. Background on the study: Participants, 80% to 90% male, averaged roughly 59 years of age, ranging from roughly 20 to 85. In three patients, partial responses were observed, one with hepatocellular carcinoma and two with cutaneous melanoma.

Germline lookup yields CDR1 SNHLY and CDR2 FYNNEI. V gave up 4 bases and J gave up 6 bases; unmatched junction bases: 8. The CDR3 contains 15 residues. Sequenced by immunoSEQ multiplex PCR; TCRdb stores in-frame clones only, minus some. The sample records 85,000 to 100,000 clones, roughly 88% being singletons. This clonotype originated in an adult with an advanced solid tumor such as melanoma, head and neck, liver or kidney cancer. The sample in question was CD4+ or CD8+ T cells sorted from blood, obtained in a trial of the OX40 agonist ivuxolimab. This chain joins TRBV2 and TRBJ2-1; 8 bases line up with TRBD2. The CDR3 nucleotides are TGTGCCAGCAGTGGGACTAGCAACCCTGTCAATGAGCAGTTCTTC. Its translation: CASSGTSNPVNEQFF.